The clone carrying this T cell receptor (beta chain) was observed a handful of times. Its cognate antigen is unknown. Trimming took 5 bases from V and 1 from J, leaving 21 bases between them. CDR1 SGHVS and CDR2 FQNEAQ come from the germline V gene. The CDR3 loop spans 18 amino acids. The data originate from a study of identical twins. From the 5' RACE reads, TCRdb called clonotypes with MiXCR, one entry per CDR3 protein. The sample carries just under 650,000 distinct CDR3 sequences, 7.1% recorded once. Study-wide results and limits: Monozygotic twin pairs showed more out-of-frame TCR alpha sharing than models estimated. Compared with unrelated sharing, twin-shared out-of-frame alpha sequences had more low-probability sequences.

These data are also associated with another study on yellow fever vaccine responses in identical twins. That publication notes: Vaccine T cell responses of twins reportedly seemed partly convergent and partly personalized.

The sequence was obtained from a woman aged 18 to 35 in good health. The chain uses TRBV7-8 and TRBJ2-1; D might be TRBD2 (6 bases). Sequences were obtained from PBMCs. CDR3 amino acids: CASSALHGPRGSYNEQFF. CDR3 nucleotides: TGTGCCAGCAGCGCACTACACGGGCCGCGGGGTTCCTACAATGAGCAGTTCTTC.